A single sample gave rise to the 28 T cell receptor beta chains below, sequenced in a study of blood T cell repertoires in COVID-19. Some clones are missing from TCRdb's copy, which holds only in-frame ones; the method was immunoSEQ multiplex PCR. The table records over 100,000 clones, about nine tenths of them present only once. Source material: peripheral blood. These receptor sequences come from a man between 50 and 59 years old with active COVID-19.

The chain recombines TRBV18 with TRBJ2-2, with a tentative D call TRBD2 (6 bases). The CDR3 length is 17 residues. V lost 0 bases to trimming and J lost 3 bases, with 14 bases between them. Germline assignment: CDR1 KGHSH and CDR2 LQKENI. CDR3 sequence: CASSPPVSGLHTGELFF. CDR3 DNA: TGTGCCAGCTCACCACCCGTCTCCGGACTACACACCGGGGAGCTGTTTTTT.

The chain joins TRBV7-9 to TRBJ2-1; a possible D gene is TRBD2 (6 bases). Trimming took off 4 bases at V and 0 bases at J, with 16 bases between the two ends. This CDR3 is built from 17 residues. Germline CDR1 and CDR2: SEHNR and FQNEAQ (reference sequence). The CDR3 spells CASSSPPDGSSYNEQFF. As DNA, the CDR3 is TGTGCCAGCAGCTCCCCTCCGGACGGGAGCTCCTACAATGAGCAGTTCTTC.

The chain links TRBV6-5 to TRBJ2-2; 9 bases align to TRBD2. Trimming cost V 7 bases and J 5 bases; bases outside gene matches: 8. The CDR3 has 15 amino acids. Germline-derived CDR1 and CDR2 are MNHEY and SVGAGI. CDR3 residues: CASKSGGPRTGELFF. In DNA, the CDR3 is TGTGCCAGCAAGAGCGGGGGGCCGAGAACCGGGGAGCTGTTTTTT.

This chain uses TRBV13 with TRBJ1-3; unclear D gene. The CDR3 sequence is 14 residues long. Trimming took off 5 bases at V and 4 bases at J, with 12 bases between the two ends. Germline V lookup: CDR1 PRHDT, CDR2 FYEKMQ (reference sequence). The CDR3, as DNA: TGTGCCAGCAGCCCCTTTTCGGGGGGAAACACCATATATTTT. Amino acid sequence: CASSPFSGGNTIYF.

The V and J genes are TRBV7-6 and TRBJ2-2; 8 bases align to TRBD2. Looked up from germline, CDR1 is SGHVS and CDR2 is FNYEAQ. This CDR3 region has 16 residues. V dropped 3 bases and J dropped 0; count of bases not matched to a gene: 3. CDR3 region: CASSLMRGANTGELFF. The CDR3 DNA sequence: TGTGCCAGCAGCTTGATGCGGGGGGCGAACACCGGGGAGCTGTTTTTT.

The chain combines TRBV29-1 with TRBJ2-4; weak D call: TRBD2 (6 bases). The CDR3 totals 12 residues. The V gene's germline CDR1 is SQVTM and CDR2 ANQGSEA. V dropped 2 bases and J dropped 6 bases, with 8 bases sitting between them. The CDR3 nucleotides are TGCAGCGTTGAAACCGGGGGAAACATTCAGTACTTC. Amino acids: CSVETGGNIQYF.

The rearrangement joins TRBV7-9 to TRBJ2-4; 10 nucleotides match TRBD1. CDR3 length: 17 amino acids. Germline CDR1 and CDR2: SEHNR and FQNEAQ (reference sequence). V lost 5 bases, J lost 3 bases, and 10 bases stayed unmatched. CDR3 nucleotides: TGTGCCAGCAGCGCACCGACAGGGGGCGTAGACAAAAACATTCAGTACTTC. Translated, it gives CASSAPTGGVDKNIQYF. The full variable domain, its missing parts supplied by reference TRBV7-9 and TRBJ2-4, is DTGVSQNPRHKITKRGQNVTFRCDPISEHNRLYWYRQTLGQGPEFLTYFQNEAQLEKSRLLSDRFSAERPKGSFSTLEIQRTEQGDSAMYLCASSAPTGGVDKNIQYFGAGTRLSVL.

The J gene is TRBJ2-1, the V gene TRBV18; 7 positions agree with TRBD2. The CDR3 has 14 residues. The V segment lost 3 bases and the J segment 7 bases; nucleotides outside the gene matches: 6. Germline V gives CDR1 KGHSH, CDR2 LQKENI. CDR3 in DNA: TGTGCCAGCTCACCGACGGGGGGTAGGAATGAGCAGTTCTTC. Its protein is CASSPTGGRNEQFF.

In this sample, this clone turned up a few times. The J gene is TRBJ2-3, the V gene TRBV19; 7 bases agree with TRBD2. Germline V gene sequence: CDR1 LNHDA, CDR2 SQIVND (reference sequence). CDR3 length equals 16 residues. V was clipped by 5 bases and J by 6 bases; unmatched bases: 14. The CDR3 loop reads CASSPRRLASIDTQYF. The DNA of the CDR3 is TGTGCCAGTAGTCCAAGACGACTAGCTTCGATTGATACGCAGTATTTT.

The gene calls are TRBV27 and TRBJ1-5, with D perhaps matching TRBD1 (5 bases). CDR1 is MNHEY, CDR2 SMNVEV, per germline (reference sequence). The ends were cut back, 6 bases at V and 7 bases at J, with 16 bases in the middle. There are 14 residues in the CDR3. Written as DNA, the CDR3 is TGTGCCAGCAGGTCGGGGGGTTCGGGGCAGCCCCAGCATTTT. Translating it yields CASRSGGSGQPQHF.

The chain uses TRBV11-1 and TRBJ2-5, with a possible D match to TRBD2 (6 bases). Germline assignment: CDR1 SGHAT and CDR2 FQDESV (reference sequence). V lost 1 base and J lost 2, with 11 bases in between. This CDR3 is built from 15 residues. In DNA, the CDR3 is TGTGCCAGCAGCTTAGGGGGGACTTCTCAAGAGACCCAGTACTTC. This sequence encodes CASSLGGTSQETQYF. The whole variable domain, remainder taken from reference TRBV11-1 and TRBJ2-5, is EAEVAQSPRYKITEKSQAVAFWCDPISGHATLYWYRQILGQGPELLVQFQDESVVDDSQLPKDRFSAERLKGVDSTLKIQPAELGDSAMYLCASSLGGTSQETQYFGPGTRLLVL.

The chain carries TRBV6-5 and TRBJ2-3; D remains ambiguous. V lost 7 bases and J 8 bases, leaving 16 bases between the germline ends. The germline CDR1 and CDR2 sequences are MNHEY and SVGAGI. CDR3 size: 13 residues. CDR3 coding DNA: TGTGCCAGCACCGCCGACTTGCTCGGTACGCAGTATTTT. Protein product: CASTADLLGTQYF.

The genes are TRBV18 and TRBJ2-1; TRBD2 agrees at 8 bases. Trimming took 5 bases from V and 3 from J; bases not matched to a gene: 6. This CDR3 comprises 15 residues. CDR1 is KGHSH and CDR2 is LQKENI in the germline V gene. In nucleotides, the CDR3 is TGTGCCAGCTCAAGGCCGGGACTAGACTACAATGAGCAGTTCTTC. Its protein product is CASSRPGLDYNEQFF.

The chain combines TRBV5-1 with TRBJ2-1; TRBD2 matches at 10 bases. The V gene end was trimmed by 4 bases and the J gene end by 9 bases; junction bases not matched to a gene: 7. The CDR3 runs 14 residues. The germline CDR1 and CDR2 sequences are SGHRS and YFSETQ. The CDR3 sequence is CASSGERGGFEQFF. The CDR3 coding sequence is TGCGCCAGCAGCGGCGAGCGGGGGGGCTTTGAGCAGTTCTTC.

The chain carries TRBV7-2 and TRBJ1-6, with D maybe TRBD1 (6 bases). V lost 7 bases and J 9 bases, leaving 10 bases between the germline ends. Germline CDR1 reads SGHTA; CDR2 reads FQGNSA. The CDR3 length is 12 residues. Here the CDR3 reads CASTQGFSPLHF. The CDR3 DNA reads TGTGCCAGCACACAGGGTTTTTCACCCCTCCACTTT.

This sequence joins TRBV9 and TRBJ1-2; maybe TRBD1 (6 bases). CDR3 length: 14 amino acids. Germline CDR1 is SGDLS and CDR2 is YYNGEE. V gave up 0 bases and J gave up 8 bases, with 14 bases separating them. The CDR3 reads CASSVATPRGGYTF. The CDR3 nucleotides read TGTGCCAGCAGCGTAGCTACCCCGAGGGGGGGCTACACCTTC.

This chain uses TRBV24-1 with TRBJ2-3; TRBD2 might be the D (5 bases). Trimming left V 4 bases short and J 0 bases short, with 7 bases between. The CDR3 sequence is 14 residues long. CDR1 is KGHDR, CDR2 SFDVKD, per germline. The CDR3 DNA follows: TGTGCCACCAGTGAACGGGGAAGCACAGATACGCAGTATTTT. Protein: CATSERGSTDTQYF.

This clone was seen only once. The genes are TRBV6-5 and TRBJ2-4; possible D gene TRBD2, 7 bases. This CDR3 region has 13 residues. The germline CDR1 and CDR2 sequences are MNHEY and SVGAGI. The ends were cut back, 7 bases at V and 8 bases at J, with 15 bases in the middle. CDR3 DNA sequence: TGTGCCAGCATTGCGGGGGCGAGGGACATTCAGTACTTC. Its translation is CASIAGARDIQYF.

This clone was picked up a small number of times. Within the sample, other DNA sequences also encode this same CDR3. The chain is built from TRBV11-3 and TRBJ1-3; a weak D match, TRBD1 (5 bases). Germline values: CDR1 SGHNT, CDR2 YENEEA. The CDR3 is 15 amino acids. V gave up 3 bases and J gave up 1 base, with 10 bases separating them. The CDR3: CASSLSTASGNTIYF. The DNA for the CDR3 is TGTGCCAGCAGCTTGTCGACAGCTTCTGGAAACACCATATATTTT.

The CDR3 nucleotides read TGTGCCAGCAGTTTCTCTAAACTCTTGGCGGGGAAGTCCTACGAGCAGTACTTC. This codes for CASSFSKLLAGKSYEQYF. This rearrangement joins TRBV27 to TRBJ2-7, with D perhaps TRBD2 (6 bases). Trimming cost V 3 bases and J 1 base, with 22 bases left between them. The CDR3 runs to 18 residues. The germline V gene has CDR1 MNHEY and CDR2 SMNVEV (reference sequence).

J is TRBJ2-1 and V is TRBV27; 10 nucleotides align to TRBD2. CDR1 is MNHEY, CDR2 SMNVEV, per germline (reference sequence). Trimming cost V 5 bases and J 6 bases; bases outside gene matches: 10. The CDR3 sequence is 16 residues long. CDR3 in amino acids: CASSPKRGGFVNEQFF. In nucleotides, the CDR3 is TGTGCCAGCAGTCCCAAGCGGGGGGGATTTGTCAATGAGCAGTTCTTC.

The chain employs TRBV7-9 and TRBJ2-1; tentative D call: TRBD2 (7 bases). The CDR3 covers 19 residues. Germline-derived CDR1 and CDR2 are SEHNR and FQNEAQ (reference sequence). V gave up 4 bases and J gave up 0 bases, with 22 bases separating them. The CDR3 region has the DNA TGTGCCAGCAGCTCAAAAGGGTTGGGGGGGCCCACCTCCTACAATGAGCAGTTCTTC. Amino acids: CASSSKGLGGPTSYNEQFF.

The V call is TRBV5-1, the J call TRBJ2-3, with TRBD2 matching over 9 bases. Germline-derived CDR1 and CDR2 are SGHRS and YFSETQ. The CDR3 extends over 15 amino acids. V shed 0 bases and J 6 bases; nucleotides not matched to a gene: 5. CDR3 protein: CASSLGASGVDTQYF. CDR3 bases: TGCGCCAGCAGCTTGGGGGCTAGCGGGGTGGATACGCAGTATTTT.

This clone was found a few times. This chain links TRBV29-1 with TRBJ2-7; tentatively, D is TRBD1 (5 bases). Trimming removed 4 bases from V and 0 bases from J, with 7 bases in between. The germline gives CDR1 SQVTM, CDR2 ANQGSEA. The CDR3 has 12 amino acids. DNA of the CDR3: TGCAGCGTTGTACAGGCCTCCTACGAGCAGTACTTC. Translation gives CSVVQASYEQYF.

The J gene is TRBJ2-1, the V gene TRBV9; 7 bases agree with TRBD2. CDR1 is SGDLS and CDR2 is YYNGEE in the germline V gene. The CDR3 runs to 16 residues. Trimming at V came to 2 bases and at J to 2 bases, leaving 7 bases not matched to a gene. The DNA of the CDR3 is TGTGCCAGCAGCGTGGTTCTGGGGGGGACCTACAATGAGCAGTTCTTC. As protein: CASSVVLGGTYNEQFF.

The DNA of the CDR3 is TGTGCCAGCACTGGTAGGGGGAACACCGGGGAGCTGTTTTTT. Its translation: CASTGRGNTGELFF. The chain links TRBV9 to TRBJ2-2; TRBD1 might be the D (5 bases). The CDR3 is 14 amino acids. Trimming removed 6 bases from V and 1 base from J, with 10 bases in between. Germline CDR1 is SGDLS and CDR2 is YYNGEE.

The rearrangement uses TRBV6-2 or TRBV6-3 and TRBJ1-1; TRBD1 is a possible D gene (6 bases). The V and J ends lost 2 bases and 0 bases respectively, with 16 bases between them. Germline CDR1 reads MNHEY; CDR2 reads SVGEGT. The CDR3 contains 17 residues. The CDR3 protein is CASSYRGANYMNTEAFF. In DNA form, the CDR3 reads TGTGCCAGCAGTTACCGGGGGGCAAACTACATGAACACTGAAGCTTTCTTT.

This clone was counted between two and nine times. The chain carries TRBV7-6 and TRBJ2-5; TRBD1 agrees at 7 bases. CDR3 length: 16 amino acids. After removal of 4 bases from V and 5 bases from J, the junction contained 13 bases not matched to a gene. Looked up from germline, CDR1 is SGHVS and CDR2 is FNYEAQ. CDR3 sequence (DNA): TGTGCCAGCAGCTCGATAAGGGACAGCACGGGGGAGACCCAGTACTTC. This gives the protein CASSSIRDSTGETQYF. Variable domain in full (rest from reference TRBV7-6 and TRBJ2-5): GAGVSQSPRYKVTKRGQDVALRCDPISGHVSLYWYRQALGQGPEFLTYFNYEAQQDKSGLPNDRFSAERPEGSISTLTIQRTEQRDSAMYRCASSSIRDSTGETQYFGPGTRLLVL.